The clone carrying this T cell receptor beta chain was detected many times. Its specificity is unknown. V dropped 8 bases and J dropped 0 bases, with 14 bases sitting between them. The CDR3 contains 15 residues. The protocol attached unique molecular identifiers to individual cDNA molecules. MiXCR, run by TCRdb on the 5' RACE reads, gives a single entry per CDR3 protein. Seen here are approximately 64,000 distinct CDR3 sequences, around 19% observed once, and the top ten hold over 8%. This specimen belongs to a study of early T cells in non-severe SARS-CoV-2 infection. Across the study: Whole-blood bulk RNA, unsorted, was sequenced, and chains were unpaired.

Study-wide points: Lookups in VDJdb leaned toward anti-spike CD8 responses and missed private and CD4 specificities.

This TCR came from an adult who was a healthcare worker with PCR-confirmed SARS-CoV-2 infection or an uninfected control (not recorded which). The sequences come from whole blood, collected at baseline. The V gene is TRBV12-3 or TRBV12-4, the J gene TRBJ1-5; D gene unclear. The CDR3 loop is CASLYGGYSNQPQHF. DNA for the CDR3: TGTGCCAGCCTTTACGGCGGGTATAGCAATCAGCCCCAGCATTTT.